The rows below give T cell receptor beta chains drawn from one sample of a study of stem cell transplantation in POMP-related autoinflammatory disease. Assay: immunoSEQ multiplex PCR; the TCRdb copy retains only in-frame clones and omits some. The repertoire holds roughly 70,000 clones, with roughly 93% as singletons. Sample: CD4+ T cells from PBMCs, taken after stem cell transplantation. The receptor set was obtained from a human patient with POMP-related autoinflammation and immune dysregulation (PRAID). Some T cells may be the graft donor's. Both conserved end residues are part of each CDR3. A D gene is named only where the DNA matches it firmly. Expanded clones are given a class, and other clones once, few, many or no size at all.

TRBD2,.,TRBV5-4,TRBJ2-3,CASSKELAGVRTDTQYF,TGTGCCAGCAGCAAAGAACTAGCGGGAGTTCGGACAGATACGCAGTATTTT
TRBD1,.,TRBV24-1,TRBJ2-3,CATSEPTGDAADTQYF,TGTGCCACCAGTGAACCGACAGGGGATGCGGCAGATACGCAGTATTTT
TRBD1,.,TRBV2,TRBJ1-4,CASSEDRGPPNEKLFF,TGTGCCAGCAGTGAGGACAGGGGGCCGCCTAATGAAAAACTGTTTTTT
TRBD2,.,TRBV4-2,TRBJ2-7,CASRPSGSFYEQYF,TGTGCCAGCAGACCTAGCGGGTCCTTCTACGAGCAGTACTTC
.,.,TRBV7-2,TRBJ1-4,CASSLGVRGAFGEKLFF,TGTGCCAGCAGCTTAGGGGTCCGGGGGGCGTTTGGGGAAAAACTGTTTTTT
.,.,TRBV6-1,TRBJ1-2,CASSPGVNYGYTF,TGTGCCAGCAGCCCGGGGGTTAACTATGGCTACACCTTC
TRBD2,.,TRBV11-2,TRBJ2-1,CASSHPRSGAFF,TGTGCCAGCAGCCATCCTAGAAGCGGGGCGTTCTTC
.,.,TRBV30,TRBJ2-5,CAWSVVGETQYF,TGTGCCTGGAGTGTAGTGGGAGAGACCCAGTACTTC
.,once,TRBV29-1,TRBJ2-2,CSVMTGELFF,TGCAGCGTAATGACCGGGGAGCTGTTTTTT
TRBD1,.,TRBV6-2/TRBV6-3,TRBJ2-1,CASRPGTGGVNEQFF,TGTGCCAGCCGCCCTGGGACAGGGGGTGTCAATGAGCAGTTCTTC
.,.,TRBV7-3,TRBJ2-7,CASSLSPGSGEQYF,TGTGCCAGCAGCTTATCACCTGGGTCGGGCGAGCAGTACTTC
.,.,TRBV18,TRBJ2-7,CASSLDPYEQYF,TGTGCCAGCTCGTTGGATCCTTACGAGCAGTACTTC
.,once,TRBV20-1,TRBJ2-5,CSASNQETQYF,TGCAGCGCAAGCAACCAAGAGACCCAGTACTTC
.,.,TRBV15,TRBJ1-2,CATSRDREGGYTF,TGTGCCACCAGCAGAGATCGTGAGGGTGGCTACACCTTC
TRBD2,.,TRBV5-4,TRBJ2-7,CASSLTSGRAQYF,TGTGCCAGCAGCTTGACTAGCGGGAGGGCCCAGTACTTC
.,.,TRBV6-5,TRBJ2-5,CASSFAGTQYF,TGTGCCAGCAGTTTTGCGGGTACCCAGTACTTC
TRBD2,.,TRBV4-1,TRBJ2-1,CASSQERLAGEFNEQFF,TGCGCCAGCAGCCAAGAAAGGCTAGCGGGAGAATTCAATGAGCAGTTCTTC
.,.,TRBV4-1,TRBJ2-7,CASSPYLIAYEQYF,TGCGCCAGCAGCCCCTACCTGATAGCCTACGAGCAGTACTTC
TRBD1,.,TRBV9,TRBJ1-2,CASSDRQGSGYTF,TGTGCCAGCAGCGACCGACAGGGGTCGGGCTACACCTTC
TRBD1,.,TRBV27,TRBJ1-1,CASQTGGNTEAFF,TGTGCCAGCCAGACAGGGGGTAACACTGAAGCTTTCTTT
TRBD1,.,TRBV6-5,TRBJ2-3,CASSYQGTGGYTQYF,TGTGCCAGCAGTTACCAAGGGACAGGAGGTTATACGCAGTATTTT
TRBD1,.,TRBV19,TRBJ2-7,CASTISPGTGIDEQYF,TGTGCCAGTACCATCTCCCCCGGGACAGGGATCGACGAGCAGTACTTC
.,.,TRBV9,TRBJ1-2,CASSVVRRGHGVFRGYTF,TGTGCCAGCAGCGTAGTAAGGCGGGGGCATGGTGTTTTTCGTGGCTACACCTTC
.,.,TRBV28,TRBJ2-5,CASSYNRGGKQETQYF,TGTGCCAGCAGTTATAACAGGGGGGGGAAGCAAGAGACCCAGTACTTC
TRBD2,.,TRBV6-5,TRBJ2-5,CASSLAPGGGETQYF,TGTGCCAGCAGCCTAGCCCCGGGGGGGGGAGAGACCCAGTACTTC
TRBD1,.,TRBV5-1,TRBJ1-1,CASRDRGGGYTEAFF,TGCGCCAGCAGAGACAGGGGTGGGGGTTACACTGAAGCTTTCTTT
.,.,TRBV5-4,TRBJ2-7,CASSSGTLNYEQYF,TGTGCCAGCAGCTCCGGGACATTGAACTACGAGCAGTACTTC
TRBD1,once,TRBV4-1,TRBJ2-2,CASSQSRGLTPELFF,TGCGCCAGCAGCCAATCTAGGGGGCTAACACCGGAGCTGTTTTTT
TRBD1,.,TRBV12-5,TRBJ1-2,CASGSGRGLHYGYTF,TGTGCTAGTGGAAGCGGCAGGGGGCTGCACTATGGCTACACCTTC
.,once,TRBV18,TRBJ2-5,CASSQGFQETQYF,TGTGCCAGCTCACAGGGGTTCCAAGAGACCCAGTACTTC
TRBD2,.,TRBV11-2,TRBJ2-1,CASSPGTSGRYNEQFF,TGTGCCAGCAGCCCTGGGACTAGCGGGCGCTACAATGAGCAGTTCTTC
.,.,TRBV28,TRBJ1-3,CASSVTSGNTIYF,TGTGCCAGCAGTGTCACCTCTGGAAACACCATATATTTT
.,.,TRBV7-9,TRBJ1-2,CASSLDRYGYTF,TGTGCCAGCAGCTTAGACCGTTATGGCTACACCTTC
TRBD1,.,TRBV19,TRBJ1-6,CASSYRTGATSPLHF,TGTGCCAGTAGTTACCGGACAGGGGCGACTTCACCCCTCCACTTT
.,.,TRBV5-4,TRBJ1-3,CASSSPGTAGNTIYF,TGTGCCAGCAGCTCACCCGGGACGGCTGGAAACACCATATATTTT
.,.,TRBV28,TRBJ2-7,CASTSGFGRYEQYF,TGTGCCAGCACCTCCGGGTTTGGACGTTACGAGCAGTACTTC
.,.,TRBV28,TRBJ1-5,CASSYMRGIQPQHF,TGTGCCAGCAGTTATATGAGGGGGATTCAGCCCCAGCATTTT
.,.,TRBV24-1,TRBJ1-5,CATSDPGTPGGSNQPQHF,TGTGCCACCAGTGACCCCGGGACGCCGGGGGGAAGCAATCAGCCCCAGCATTTT
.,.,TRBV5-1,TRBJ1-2,CASSYESTGIDGYTF,TGCGCCAGCAGCTACGAATCTACAGGGATTGATGGCTACACCTTC
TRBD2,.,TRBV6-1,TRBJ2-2,CASSEALRGRALGGELFF,TGTGCCAGCAGTGAAGCGCTTCGGGGGAGGGCCCTCGGAGGGGAGCTGTTTTTT
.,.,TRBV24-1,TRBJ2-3,CATSDWVGTDTQYF,TGTGCCACCAGTGATTGGGTTGGTACAGATACGCAGTATTTT
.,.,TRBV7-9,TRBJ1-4,CASLVANEKLFF,TGTGCCAGTTTAGTGGCTAATGAAAAACTGTTTTTT
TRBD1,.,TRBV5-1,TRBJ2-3,CASSPRTGSTDTQYF,TGCGCCAGCAGCCCTCGGACAGGGAGCACAGATACGCAGTATTTT
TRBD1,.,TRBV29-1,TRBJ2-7,CSVREGQNSYEQYF,TGCAGCGTTCGAGAGGGACAGAACTCCTACGAGCAGTACTTC
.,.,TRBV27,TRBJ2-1,CASSVERSSSYNEQFF,TGTGCCAGCAGTGTAGAGCGGTCTAGCTCCTACAATGAGCAGTTCTTC
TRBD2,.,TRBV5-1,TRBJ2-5,CASSLGLAGAETQYF,TGCGCCAGCAGCTTGGGACTAGCGGGGGCAGAGACCCAGTACTTC
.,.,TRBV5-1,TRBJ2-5,CASSLLESQGTQYF,TGCGCCAGCAGCTTGTTAGAATCCCAGGGGACCCAGTACTTC
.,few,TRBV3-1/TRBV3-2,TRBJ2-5,CASSQYRVAELQETQYF,TGTGCCAGCAGCCAATATCGTGTAGCGGAGTTACAAGAGACCCAGTACTTC
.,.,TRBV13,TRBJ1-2,CASSLGHYRQMSYGYTF,TGTGCCAGCAGCTTAGGCCATTACAGGCAGATGAGCTATGGCTACACCTTC
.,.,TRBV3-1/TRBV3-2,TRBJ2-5,CASSLGGRGYGETQYF,TGTGCCAGCAGCCTTGGAGGGAGGGGGTACGGGGAGACCCAGTACTTC
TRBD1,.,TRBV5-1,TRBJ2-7,CASSLAPTGGVFGEQYF,TGCGCCAGCAGCTTGGCCCCGACAGGGGGCGTGTTCGGAGAGCAGTACTTC
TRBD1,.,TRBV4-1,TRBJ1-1,CASSQVRGPRGTEAFF,TGCGCCAGCAGCCAGGTTAGGGGGCCACGGGGCACTGAAGCTTTCTTT
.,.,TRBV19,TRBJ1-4,CASSIQGFGEKLFF,TGTGCCAGTAGTATTCAGGGATTTGGCGAAAAACTGTTTTTT
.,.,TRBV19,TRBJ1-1,CASSIDRVGQRNTEAFF,TGTGCCAGTAGTATAGATAGAGTGGGGCAGCGGAACACTGAAGCTTTCTTT
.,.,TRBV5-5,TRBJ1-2,CASSLGQDYGYTF,TGTGCCAGCAGCTTGGGGCAGGATTATGGCTACACCTTC
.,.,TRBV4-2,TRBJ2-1,CASSQERTHNEQFF,TGTGCCAGCAGCCAAGAAAGAACACACAATGAGCAGTTCTTC
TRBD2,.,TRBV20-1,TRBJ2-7,CSASHAGGYEQYF,TGCAGTGCTAGTCATGCGGGGGGCTACGAGCAGTACTTC
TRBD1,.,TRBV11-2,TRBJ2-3,CASSLRTGFLSTDTQYF,TGTGCCAGCAGCTTAAGGACAGGCTTTCTTAGCACAGATACGCAGTATTTT
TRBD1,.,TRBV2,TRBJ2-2,CASRPDRGSTGELFF,TGTGCCAGCAGACCCGACAGGGGGTCCACCGGGGAGCTGTTTTTT
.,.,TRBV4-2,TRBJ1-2,CASSPPTGENGYTF,TGTGCCAGCAGCCCCCCGACGGGGGAGAATGGCTACACCTTC